These 22 T cell receptor beta chains share one sample of origin, sequenced in a study of T cell repertoires in cytomegalovirus infection. TCRdb passed the reads through MiXCR, listing each CDR3 protein once. The sample includes 200,000 to 300,000 distinct CDR3 sequences, approximately 9.2% seen only once; the top ten take about 16%. Sequencing used PBMCs. The receptors were sampled from a human donor in good health (CMV status not recorded). Some clones in this sample may be carry-over from other donors' samples.

This clonotype was seen more than once but under ten times. The chain joins TRBV19 to TRBJ1-1, with 8 bases fitting TRBD1. Germline V gene sequence: CDR1 LNHDA, CDR2 SQIVND (reference sequence). The J segment lost 3 bases and the V segment lost 5 bases, leaving 11 bases of the junction unmatched. The CDR3 sequence is 16 residues long. CDR3 nucleotide sequence: TGTGCCAGTAGTCCGGACAGGGCTATGCGACACACTGAAGCTTTCTTT. Translating it yields CASSPDRAMRHTEAFF.

The chain joins TRBV20-1 to TRBJ2-3; weak D call: TRBD2 (6 bases). With 5 bases removed from V and 0 bases from J, the gap between germline ends came to 15 bases. The CDR3 is 15 residues long. Germline CDR1 and CDR2: DFQATT and SNEGSKA (reference sequence). The CDR3 reads CSALKAGVSTDTQYF. For the CDR3, the DNA is TGCAGTGCTTTAAAAGCGGGCGTAAGCACAGATACGCAGTATTTT.

This clonotype has only a few counts. The chain joins TRBV15 to TRBJ2-1; D could derive from TRBD1 or TRBD2 (6 bases each). Per germline, CDR1 LNHNV and CDR2 YYDKDF (reference sequence). Trimming stripped 0 bases from V and 5 bases from J, with 14 bases between. This CDR3 is built from 16 residues. CDR3 bases: TGTGCCACCAGCAGAGATTACGGGGGCCGGAACAATGAGCAGTTCTTC. It specifies CATSRDYGGRNNEQFF.

This clonotype showed up many times. This chain connects TRBV5-6 to TRBJ2-7; perhaps TRBD1 as D (6 bases). V shed 7 bases and J shed 2 bases, with 13 bases lying between them. The CDR3 is 13 amino acids. Germline V CDR1 and CDR2: SGHDT, YYEEEE. CDR3 sequence: CASASNRAYEQYF. The CDR3 nucleotides read TGTGCCAGCGCATCCAACAGGGCCTACGAGCAGTACTTC.

This clonotype appeared many times. This chain joins TRBV28 and TRBJ2-1, with 7 bases that match TRBD2. Germline assignment: CDR1 MDHEN and CDR2 SYDVKM. The V and J ends lost 1 base and 6 bases, in that order; junction bases with no gene match: 9. The CDR3 runs to 16 residues. The CDR3 spells CASSLSGGAGSNEQFF. As DNA, the CDR3 is TGTGCCAGCAGTTTATCCGGCGGAGCGGGGTCCAATGAGCAGTTCTTC.

This clonotype was seen at least ten times. The chain couples TRBV27 to TRBJ1-1; D remains unclear. V lost 6 bases and J lost 1, with 9 bases in between. The CDR3 runs 13 residues. Germline values: CDR1 MNHEY, CDR2 SMNVEV (reference sequence). Here the CDR3 DNA reads TGTGCCAGCAGACAGCCGGGGAACACTGAAGCTTTCTTT. Its translation is CASRQPGNTEAFF.

This clonotype was recorded at least ten times. The chain links TRBV5-6 to TRBJ1-5; 7 nucleotides agree with TRBD1. Germline CDR1 and CDR2: SGHDT and YYEEEE. Germline trimming cut 4 bases from V and 3 bases from J; bases unmatched to any gene: 4. The CDR3 loop spans 14 amino acids. In DNA, the CDR3 is TGTGCCAGCAGCCCCGGGACAGCCAATCAGCCCCAGCATTTT. Its protein is CASSPGTANQPQHF.

This clonotype was seen repeatedly, ten times or more. The chain has TRBV7-2 and TRBJ1-2; D not resolved. The CDR3 extends over 14 amino acids. With 5 bases removed from V and 6 bases from J, the gap between germline ends came to 16 bases. Germline V gene lookup returns CDR1 SGHTA and CDR2 FQGNSA. In DNA form, the CDR3 reads TGTGCCAGCAGCGTCCGACGGGATGCCAATGGCTACACCTTC. Translation gives CASSVRRDANGYTF. The full variable domain, completed using reference TRBV7-2 and TRBJ1-2, is GAGVSQSPSNKVTEKGKDVELRCDPISGHTALYWYRQSLGQGLEFLIYFQGNSAPDKSGLPSDRFSAERTGGSVSTLTIQRTQQEDSAVYLCASSVRRDANGYTFGSGTRLTVV.

The sample holds a few counts of this clonotype. The rearrangement uses TRBV6-2 or TRBV6-3 and TRBJ2-6; D is unclear. The V gene lost 8 bases and the J gene lost 0 bases, with 17 bases spanning the gap. This CDR3 is 17 amino acids long. CDR1 MNHEY and CDR2 SVGEGT come from the germline V gene. The CDR3 DNA reads TGTGCCAGCGGAGTCGACCTCAACGTCTCTGGGGCCAACGTCCTGACTTTC. Residues: CASGVDLNVSGANVLTF.

The J gene is TRBJ1-2, the V gene TRBV2, with D possibly matching TRBD1 (5 bases). The CDR3 has 12 amino acids. V was shortened by 4 bases and J by 3 bases, with 6 bases between the two germline ends. Germline V CDR1 and CDR2: SNHLY, FYNNEI. CDR3 nucleotides: TGTGCCAGCAGTGTAGGGGACTATGGCTACACCTTC. The encoded protein is CASSVGDYGYTF. The entire variable domain, with the rest obtained from reference TRBV2 and TRBJ1-2, is as follows: EPEVTQTPSHQVTQMGQEVILRCVPISNHLYFYWYRQILGQKVEFLVSFYNNEISEKSEIFDDQFSVERPDGSNFTLKIRSTKLEDSAMYFCASSVGDYGYTFGSGTRLTVV.

This clonotype was seen ten or more times. The J gene is TRBJ1-6, the V gene TRBV5-5; D gene ambiguous. The CDR3 sequence is 14 residues long. Trimming left V 4 bases short and J 8 bases short, with 13 bases between. CDR1 and CDR2 from the germline V gene are SGHKS and YYEKEE (reference sequence). CDR3 amino acids: CASSPGRDHSPLHF. In DNA, the CDR3 is TGTGCCAGCAGCCCCGGGAGGGATCATTCACCCCTCCACTTT.

The V and J genes are TRBV5-1 and TRBJ2-1, with 7 bases matching TRBD2. The CDR3 contains 16 residues. CDR1 and CDR2 (germline): SGHRS, YFSETQ. V gave up 1 base and J gave up 6 bases; unmatched junction bases: 10. The CDR3 bases are TGCGCCAGCAGCTTGACCGGACTAGGTTATTTCAATGAGCAGTTCTTC. This encodes CASSLTGLGYFNEQFF.

There are many counts of this clonotype. This chain connects TRBV4-2 to TRBJ1-6; maybe TRBD1 (5 bases). CDR1 and CDR2 (germline): LGHNA, YNFKEQ. This CDR3 is 17 amino acids long. The V and J ends lost 4 bases and 10 bases respectively, with 23 bases between them. Written as DNA, the CDR3 is TGTGCCAGCAGCCCCGGGGCTGAGGACCGAGGTTGGTCACCCCTCCACTTT. This codes for CASSPGAEDRGWSPLHF.

This clonotype came up many times. The V and J genes are TRBV6-2 or TRBV6-3 and TRBJ2-1; TRBD2 matches 7 bases. Germline loops: CDR1 MNHEY, CDR2 SVGEGT. V dropped 8 bases and J dropped 0; count of bases not matched to a gene: 7. The CDR3 runs 15 residues. CDR3 protein: CASVSGGSSYNEQFF. DNA for the CDR3: TGTGCCAGCGTATCCGGCGGGAGCTCCTACAATGAGCAGTTCTTC.

The rearrangement uses TRBV29-1 and TRBJ2-1; D remains unclear. CDR3 length: 12 residues. Trimming cost V 3 bases and J 8 bases, with 11 bases left between them. CDR1 is SQVTM, CDR2 ANQGSEA, per germline. CDR3 nucleotides: TGCAGCGTTGATATTAGGCCGTATGAGCAGTTCTTC. It yields the protein CSVDIRPYEQFF.

In its sample, this clonotype was seen many times. The chain couples TRBV7-2 to TRBJ1-2, with D possibly being TRBD1 (6 bases). V dropped 8 bases and J dropped 0 bases, with 16 bases sitting between them. This CDR3 comprises 15 residues. CDR1 is SGHTA, CDR2 FQGNSA, per germline. CDR3 amino acids: CASWEGGSPNYGYTF. The DNA for the CDR3 is TGTGCCAGCTGGGAGGGGGGCAGCCCTAACTATGGCTACACCTTC.

J is TRBJ2-1 and V is TRBV19; 10 nucleotides match TRBD1. V shed 6 bases, J shed 6 bases, and the junction held 8 bases outside the gene matches. Germline CDR1 reads LNHDA; CDR2 reads SQIVND (reference sequence). There are 15 residues in the CDR3. The CDR3 sequence is CASSLGQGLANEQFF. In DNA form, the CDR3 reads TGTGCCAGTAGCTTGGGACAGGGGTTAGCCAATGAGCAGTTCTTC.

This clonotype was recorded a few times. The chain joins TRBV4-2 to TRBJ2-7, with 9 bases aligning to TRBD2. This CDR3 spans 15 amino acids. With V trimmed by 0 bases and J by 3 bases, 3 bases remained unmatched. Germline values: CDR1 LGHNA, CDR2 YNFKEQ. The DNA of the CDR3 is TGTGCCAGCAGCCAAGAAACTAGCGGGCACTACGAGCAGTACTTC. It is translated as CASSQETSGHYEQYF.

V usage is TRBV28 and J usage is TRBJ2-2; D call uncertain. Trimming took 6 bases from V and 4 from J, leaving 12 bases between them. Germline CDR1 is MDHEN and CDR2 is SYDVKM. CDR3 size: 14 residues. DNA of the CDR3: TGTGCCAGCAGCCTCAGTAGTTCCACCGGGGAGCTGTTTTTT. It translates to CASSLSSSTGELFF.

The chain recombines TRBV6-2 or TRBV6-3 with TRBJ1-6; D unclear. Germline V CDR1 and CDR2: MNHEY, SVGEGT. Trimming left V 2 bases short and J 6 bases short, with 5 bases between. The CDR3 has 13 residues. CDR3 DNA: TGTGCCAGCAGTTACGACGCTAATTCACCCCTCCACTTT. Translating it yields CASSYDANSPLHF.

This clonotype has at least ten counts. The chain carries TRBV7-9 and TRBJ1-1; 8 nucleotides match TRBD1. Germline trimming cut 0 bases from V and 3 bases from J; bases unmatched to any gene: 12. Germline CDR1 reads SEHNR; CDR2 reads FQNEAQ (reference sequence). The CDR3 sequence is 18 residues long. The CDR3 protein is CASSLALGRGLRDTEAFF. CDR3 in DNA: TGTGCCAGCAGCTTAGCGTTGGGCAGGGGGCTTCGGGACACTGAAGCTTTCTTT.

This clonotype was recorded at least ten times. The chain combines TRBV12-3 or TRBV12-4 with TRBJ2-3, with TRBD2 as a possible D gene (6 bases). The V and J ends lost 5 bases and 11 bases respectively, with 17 bases between them. This CDR3 is built from 13 residues. CDR3 DNA sequence: TGTGCCAGCAGTCTCTTTCGGGACTCTAGGCAGTATTTT. It codes for CASSLFRDSRQYF.